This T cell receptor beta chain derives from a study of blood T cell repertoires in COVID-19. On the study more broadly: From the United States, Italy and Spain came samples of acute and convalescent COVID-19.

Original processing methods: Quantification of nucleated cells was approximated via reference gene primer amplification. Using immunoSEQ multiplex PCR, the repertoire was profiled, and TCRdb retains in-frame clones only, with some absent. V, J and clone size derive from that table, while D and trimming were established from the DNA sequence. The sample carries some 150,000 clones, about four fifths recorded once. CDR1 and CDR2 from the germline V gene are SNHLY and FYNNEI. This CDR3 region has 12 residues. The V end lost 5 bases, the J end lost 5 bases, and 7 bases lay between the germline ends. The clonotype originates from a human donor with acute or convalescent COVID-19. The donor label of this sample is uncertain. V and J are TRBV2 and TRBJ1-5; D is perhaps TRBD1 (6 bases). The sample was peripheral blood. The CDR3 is CASSPGDQPQHF. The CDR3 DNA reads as TGTGCCAGCAGTCCAGGGGATCAGCCCCAGCATTTT. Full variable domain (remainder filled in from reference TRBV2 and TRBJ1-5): EPEVTQTPSHQVTQMGQEVILRCVPISNHLYFYWYRQILGQKVEFLVSFYNNEISEKSEIFDDQFSVERPDGSNFTLKIRSTKLEDSAMYFCASSPGDQPQHFGDGTRLSIL.